The next 5 T cell receptor beta chains were all read from a single sample in a study of CD8 T cells in Susac syndrome. RNA, at roughly 0.5 to 1 ug, was reverse transcribed with random hexamers. TCRdb re-analysed the immunoSEQ multiplex PCR reads in MiXCR, keeping a single row per CDR3 protein. In the table there are just over 150,000 distinct CDR3 sequences, approximately 96% of which are singletons. Sequenced input: CD4+ T cells from PBMCs. These receptors were obtained from a human donor with Susac syndrome.

The rearrangement links TRBV12-3 or TRBV12-4 to TRBJ2-5; unclear D gene. The CDR3 length is 14 residues. V shed 5 bases and J shed 4 bases, with 14 bases lying between them. The CDR3 protein is CASSVGPAIETQYF. The CDR3 coding sequence is TGTGCCAGCAGTGTAGGACCAGCGATAGAGACCCAGTACTTC.

This clonotype came up a few times. The chain joins TRBV9 to TRBJ2-5; perhaps TRBD2 as D (6 bases). This CDR3 is built from 13 residues. The germline V and J ends were trimmed by 7 bases and 1 base, with 11 bases remaining between them. The germline V gene encodes CDR1 SGDLS and CDR2 YYNGEE. CDR3 in DNA: TGTGCCAGCTCCCTTAGCGGCCAAGAGACCCAGTACTTC. Translated: CASSLSGQETQYF.

V is TRBV29-1 and J is TRBJ2-2, with 7 nucleotides matching TRBD2. The V gene's germline CDR1 is SQVTM and CDR2 ANQGSEA. V dropped 7 bases and J dropped 3; count of bases not matched to a gene: 11. The CDR3 totals 15 residues. The CDR3 nucleotides read TGCAGCGCCCCGACGGGGGGTTGGTACACCGGGGAGCTGTTTTTT. Residues: CSAPTGGWYTGELFF.

V usage is TRBV9 and J usage is TRBJ2-1; perhaps TRBD2 as D (5 bases). The V gene lost 0 bases and the J gene lost 5 bases, with 12 bases spanning the gap. This CDR3 has 15 amino acids. Per the germline V gene, CDR1 is SGDLS and CDR2 is YYNGEE. CDR3 loop: CASSVVDSANNEQFF. The CDR3 DNA reads TGTGCCAGCAGCGTAGTCGATAGCGCAAACAATGAGCAGTTCTTC.

V gene TRBV7-8 combines with J gene TRBJ2-2; D remains ambiguous. The length of the CDR3 is 14 residues. Germline assignment: CDR1 SGHVS and CDR2 FQNEAQ. V gave up 6 bases and J gave up 1 base, with 9 bases separating them. The CDR3 DNA is TGTGCCAGCAGACCGGCAGGGAACACCGGGGAGCTGTTTTTT. This encodes CASRPAGNTGELFF.